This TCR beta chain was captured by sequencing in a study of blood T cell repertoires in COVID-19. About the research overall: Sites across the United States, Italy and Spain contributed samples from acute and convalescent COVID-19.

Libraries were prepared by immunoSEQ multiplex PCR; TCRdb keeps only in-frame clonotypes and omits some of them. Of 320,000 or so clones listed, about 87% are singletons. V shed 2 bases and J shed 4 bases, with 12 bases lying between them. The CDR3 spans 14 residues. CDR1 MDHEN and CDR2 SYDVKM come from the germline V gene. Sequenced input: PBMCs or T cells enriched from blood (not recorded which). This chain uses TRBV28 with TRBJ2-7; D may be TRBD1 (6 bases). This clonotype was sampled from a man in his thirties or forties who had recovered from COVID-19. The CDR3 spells CASSLRDIEYEQYF. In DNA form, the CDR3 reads TGTGCCAGCAGTTTACGGGACATCGAGTACGAGCAGTACTTC.